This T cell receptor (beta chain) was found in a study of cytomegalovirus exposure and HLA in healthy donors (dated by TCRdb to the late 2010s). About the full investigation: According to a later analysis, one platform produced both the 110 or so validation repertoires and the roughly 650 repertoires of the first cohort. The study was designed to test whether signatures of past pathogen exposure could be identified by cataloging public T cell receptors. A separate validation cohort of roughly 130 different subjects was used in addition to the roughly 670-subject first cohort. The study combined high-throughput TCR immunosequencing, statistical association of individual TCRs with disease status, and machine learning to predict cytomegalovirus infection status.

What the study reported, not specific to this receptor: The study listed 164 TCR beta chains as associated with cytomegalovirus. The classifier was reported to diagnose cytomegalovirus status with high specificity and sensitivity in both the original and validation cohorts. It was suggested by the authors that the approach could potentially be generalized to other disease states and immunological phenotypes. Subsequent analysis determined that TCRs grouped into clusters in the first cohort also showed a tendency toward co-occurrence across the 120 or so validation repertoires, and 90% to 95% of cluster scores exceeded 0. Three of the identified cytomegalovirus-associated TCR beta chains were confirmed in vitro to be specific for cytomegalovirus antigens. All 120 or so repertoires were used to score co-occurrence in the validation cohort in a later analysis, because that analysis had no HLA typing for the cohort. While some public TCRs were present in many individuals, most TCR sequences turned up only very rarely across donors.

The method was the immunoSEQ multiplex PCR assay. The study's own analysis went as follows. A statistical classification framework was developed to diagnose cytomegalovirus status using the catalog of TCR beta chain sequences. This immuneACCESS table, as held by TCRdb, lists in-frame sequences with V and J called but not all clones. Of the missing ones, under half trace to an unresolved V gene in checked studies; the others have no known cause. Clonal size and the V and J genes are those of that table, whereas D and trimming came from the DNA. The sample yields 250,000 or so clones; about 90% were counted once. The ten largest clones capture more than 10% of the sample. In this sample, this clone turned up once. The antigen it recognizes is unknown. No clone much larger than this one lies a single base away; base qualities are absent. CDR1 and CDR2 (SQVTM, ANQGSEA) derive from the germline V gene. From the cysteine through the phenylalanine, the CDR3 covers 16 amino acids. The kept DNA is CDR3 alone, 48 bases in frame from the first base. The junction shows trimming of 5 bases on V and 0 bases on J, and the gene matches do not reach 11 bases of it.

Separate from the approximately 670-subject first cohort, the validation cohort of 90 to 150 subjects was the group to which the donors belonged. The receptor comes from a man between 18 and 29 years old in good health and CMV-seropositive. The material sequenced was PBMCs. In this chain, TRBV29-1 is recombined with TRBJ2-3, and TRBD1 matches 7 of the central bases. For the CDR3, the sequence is CSVRTGRTSSTDTQYF. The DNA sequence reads TGCAGCGTTCGGACAGGTCGAACTTCTAGCACAGATACGCAGTATTTT.